This T cell receptor (beta chain) was identified during a study of Ad26.COV2.S vaccination and SARS-CoV-2 variants. For the study at large: Donor allocation was to the COV1001 Ad26.COV2.S trial arm. General observations from the study: Spike-specific TCR breadth was greater after Ad26.COV2.S than placebo. Breadth measured for non-spike TCRs was similar across vaccine and placebo recipients.

Comments on this clone: Antigen specificity is unknown.

The CDR3 runs to 17 residues. V lost 5 bases, J lost 0 bases, and 8 bases stayed unmatched. Germline V gene lookup returns CDR1 PRHDT and CDR2 FYEKMQ (reference sequence). The assay was immunoSEQ multiplex PCR, and TCRdb's table has in-frame clones only and misses some. The repertoire includes about 350,000 clones, 85% to 90% of them detected once, and under 6% sits in the top ten. Sample treatment: over 15 received Ad26.COV2.S at low or high dose, single or two shots; roughly 5 received placebo; per-sample allocation not given. Material that was analyzed had been drawn on day 63 after the first vaccine or placebo injection. A Boston donor was an adult aged 18-55 years.

Sequencing was performed on peripheral blood, taken in a trial of Ad26.COV2.S vaccine versus placebo. The rearrangement joins TRBV13 to TRBJ1-3; 9 bases are shared with TRBD1. This sequence originates from a person between 18 and 59 years old who received the Ad26.COV2.S COVID-19 vaccine or a placebo. This CDR3 reads CASSPLGTGSSGNTIYF. The CDR3, as DNA: TGTGCCAGCAGCCCTCTCGGGACAGGGAGCTCTGGAAACACCATATATTTT.